This paragraph covers one T cell receptor (beta chain) sequence. Antigen: not known. This entry is derived from a study of memory CD4+ T cells and cytomegalovirus serostatus. Study details: Donors were healthy Belgian adults, about ten CMV seropositive and about 24 seronegative. Study conclusions and caveats: The CMV-associated TCR signature appears largely within the CD4+ memory repertoire.

Single viable CD3+CD4+CD8-CD45RO+ cells were sorted as the memory CD4+ T cells. Under the authors' procedure: Out-of-frame sequences were removed, leaving roughly 2,200,000 distinct TCRbeta sequences. The table came from immunoSEQ multiplex PCR; TCRdb's copy has only in-frame clones and leaves some out. Clone size and the V and J calls come from that table; the DNA yielded D and trimming. The data show about 56,000 clones, with about three quarters seen just once and roughly 2.7% held by the top ten. The V segment lost 0 bases and the J segment 8 bases; nucleotides outside the gene matches: 9. CDR3 length equals 17 residues. The germline CDR1 and CDR2 sequences are SGHRS and YFSETQ.

The receptor was derived from an adult in good health and CMV-seropositive. This chain connects TRBV5-1 to TRBJ2-1; TRBD2 agrees at 12 bases. The sample consisted of memory CD4+ T cells from blood. The CDR3 region has the DNA TGCGCCAGCAGCTTGGCTCCACTAGCGGGAGGTACCGATGAGCAGTTCTTC. It encodes CASSLAPLAGGTDEQFF.